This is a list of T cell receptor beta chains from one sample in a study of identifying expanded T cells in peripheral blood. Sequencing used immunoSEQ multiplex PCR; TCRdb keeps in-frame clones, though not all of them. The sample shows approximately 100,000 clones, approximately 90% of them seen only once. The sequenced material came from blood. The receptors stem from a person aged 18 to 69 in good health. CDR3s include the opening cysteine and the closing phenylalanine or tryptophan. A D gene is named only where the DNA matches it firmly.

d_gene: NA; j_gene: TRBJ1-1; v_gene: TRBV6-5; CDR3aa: CASSRGNTEAFF
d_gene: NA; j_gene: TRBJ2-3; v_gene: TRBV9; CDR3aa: CASSPFRPDTQYF
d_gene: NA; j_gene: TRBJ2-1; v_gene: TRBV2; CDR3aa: CASRERVLAAFF
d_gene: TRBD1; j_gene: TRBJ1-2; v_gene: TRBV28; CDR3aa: CASSSTGGFNYGYTF
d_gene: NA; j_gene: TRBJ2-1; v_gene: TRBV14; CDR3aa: CASSQDRRTEFF
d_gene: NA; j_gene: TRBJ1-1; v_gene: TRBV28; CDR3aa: CASSSPTEGRFEAFF
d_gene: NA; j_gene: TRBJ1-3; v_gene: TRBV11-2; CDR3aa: CASSRSLSGNTIYF
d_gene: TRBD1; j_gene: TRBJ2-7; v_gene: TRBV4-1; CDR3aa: CASSQVWTGGVSSYEQYF
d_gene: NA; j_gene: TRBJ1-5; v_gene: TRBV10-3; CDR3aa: CAISEMVDQPQHF
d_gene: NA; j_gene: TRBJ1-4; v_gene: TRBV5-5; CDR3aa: CASSLWDSRTEKLFF
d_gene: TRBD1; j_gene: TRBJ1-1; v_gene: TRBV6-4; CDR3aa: CASSDGTGGEPFF
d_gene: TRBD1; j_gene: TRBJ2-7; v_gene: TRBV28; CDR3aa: CASSLFAGGYEQYF
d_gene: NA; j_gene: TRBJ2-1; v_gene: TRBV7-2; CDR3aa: CASRATGSTSYNEQFF
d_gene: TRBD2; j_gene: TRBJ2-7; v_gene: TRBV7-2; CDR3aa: CASSLSGGGALGEQYF
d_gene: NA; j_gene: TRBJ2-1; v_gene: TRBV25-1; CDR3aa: CASERPSYNEQFF
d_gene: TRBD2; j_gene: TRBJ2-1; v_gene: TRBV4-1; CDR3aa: CASSQVLAGADNEQFF
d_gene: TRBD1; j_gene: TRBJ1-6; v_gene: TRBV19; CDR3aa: CASSVTALRRQGRHSPLHF
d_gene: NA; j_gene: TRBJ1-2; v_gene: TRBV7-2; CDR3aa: CASSPSWWGYYGYTF
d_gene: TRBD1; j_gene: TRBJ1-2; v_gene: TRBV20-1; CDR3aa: CSASRGTVLNF
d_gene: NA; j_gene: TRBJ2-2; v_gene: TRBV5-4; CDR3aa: CASSLDRANTGELFF
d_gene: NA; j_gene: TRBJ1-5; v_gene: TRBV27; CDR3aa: CASRFNRDIGPQHF
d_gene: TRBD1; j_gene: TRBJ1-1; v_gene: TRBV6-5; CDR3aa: CATLPGTGYTEAFF
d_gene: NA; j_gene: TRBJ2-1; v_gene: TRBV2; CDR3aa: CASSEAVRGGEQFF
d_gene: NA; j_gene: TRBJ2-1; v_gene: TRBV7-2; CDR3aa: CASSLRWGSYNEQFF
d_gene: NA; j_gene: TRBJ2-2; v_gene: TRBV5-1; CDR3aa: CASSPEQGLTGELFF
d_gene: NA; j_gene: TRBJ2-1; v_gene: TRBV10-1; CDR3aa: CASSGQHNEQFF
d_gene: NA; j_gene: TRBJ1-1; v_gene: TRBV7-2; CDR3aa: CASSQQDNTEAFF
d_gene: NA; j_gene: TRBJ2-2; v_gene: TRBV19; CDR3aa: CASSIAGRNTGELFF
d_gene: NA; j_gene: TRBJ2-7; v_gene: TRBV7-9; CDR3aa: CASSLETGLYEQYF
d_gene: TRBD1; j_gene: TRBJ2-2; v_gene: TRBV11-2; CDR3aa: CASSSRQGNTAGELFF
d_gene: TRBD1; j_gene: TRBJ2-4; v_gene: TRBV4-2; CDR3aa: CASSPNDRGGNIQYF
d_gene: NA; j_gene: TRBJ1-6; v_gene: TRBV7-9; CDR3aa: CASSLIDGVAPLHF
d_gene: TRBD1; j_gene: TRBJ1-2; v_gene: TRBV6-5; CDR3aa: CASKTPGQGNYGYTF
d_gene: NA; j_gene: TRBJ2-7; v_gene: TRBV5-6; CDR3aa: CASSLGPGSGDEQYF
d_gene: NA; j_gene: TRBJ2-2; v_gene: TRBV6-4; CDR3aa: CASSEGNTGELFF
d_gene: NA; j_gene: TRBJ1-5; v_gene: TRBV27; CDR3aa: CASSLRYSNQPQHF
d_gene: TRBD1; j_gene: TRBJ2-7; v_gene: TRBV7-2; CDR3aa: CASSSWDRGYEQYF
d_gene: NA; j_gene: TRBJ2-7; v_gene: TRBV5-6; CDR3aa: CASSLDSLEQYF
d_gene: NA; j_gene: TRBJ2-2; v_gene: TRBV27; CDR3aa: CASSRRRTRSNTGELFF
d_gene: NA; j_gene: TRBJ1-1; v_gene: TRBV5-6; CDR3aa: CASSLEGYRVRDTEAFF
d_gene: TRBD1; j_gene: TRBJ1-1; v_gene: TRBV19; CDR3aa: CATTTGDTEAFF
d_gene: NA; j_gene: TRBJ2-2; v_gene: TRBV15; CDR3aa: CATSTTGQGTGELFF
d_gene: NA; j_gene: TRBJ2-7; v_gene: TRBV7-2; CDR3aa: CASSLAQGEQYF
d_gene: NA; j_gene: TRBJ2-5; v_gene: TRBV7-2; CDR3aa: CASSLGVRTETQYF
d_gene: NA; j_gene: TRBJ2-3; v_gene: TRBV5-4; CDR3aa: CASSLGQRHTDTQYF
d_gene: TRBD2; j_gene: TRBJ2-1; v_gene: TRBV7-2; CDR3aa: CASSLDPSGDPRRNEQFF
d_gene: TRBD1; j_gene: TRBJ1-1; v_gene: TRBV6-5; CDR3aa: CASSKITTGVPAF
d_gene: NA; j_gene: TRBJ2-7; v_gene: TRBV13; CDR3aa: CASSYGTQTPEQYF
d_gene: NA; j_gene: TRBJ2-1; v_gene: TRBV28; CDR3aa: CASSLSQGLQFF
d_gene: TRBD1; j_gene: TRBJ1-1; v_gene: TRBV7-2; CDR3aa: CASSRGTGGNTEAFF
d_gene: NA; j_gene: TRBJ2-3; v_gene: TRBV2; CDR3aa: CASSGVTSTDTQYF
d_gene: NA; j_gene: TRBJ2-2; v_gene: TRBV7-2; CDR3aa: CASSFVRANTGELFF
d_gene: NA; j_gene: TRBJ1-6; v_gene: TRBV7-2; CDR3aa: CASSLEGQGKALTSPLHF
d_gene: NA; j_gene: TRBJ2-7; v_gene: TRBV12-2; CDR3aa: CASREEVELMDYEQYF
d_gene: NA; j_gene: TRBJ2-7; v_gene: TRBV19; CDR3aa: CASTERDYKRGEQYF
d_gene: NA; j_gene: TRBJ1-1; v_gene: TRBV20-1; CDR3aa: CSATVGTEAFF
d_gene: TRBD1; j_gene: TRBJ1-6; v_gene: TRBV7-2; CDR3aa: CASSFRTGDNSPLHF
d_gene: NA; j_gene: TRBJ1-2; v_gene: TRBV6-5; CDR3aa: CASSGSRYGYTF
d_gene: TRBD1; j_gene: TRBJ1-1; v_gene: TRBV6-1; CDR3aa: CASSPRQGRGTEAFF
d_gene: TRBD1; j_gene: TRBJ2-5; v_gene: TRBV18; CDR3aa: CASSPIRWTGEIEETQYF